Listed below are T cell receptor beta chains from one sample, sequenced in a study of technical replicates of blood from a few donors. The repertoire was sequenced with immunoSEQ multiplex PCR; TCRdb's copy has only in-frame clones and lacks some. The sample contains more than 90,000 clones, around 95% of which appear only once. Sequencing input: T cells isolated from PBMCs. All receptors derive from a human donor in good health. Each CDR3 is given with its conserved first and last residue. The order of the fields is D gene, V gene, J gene, CDR3 protein. D genes are given only for firm matches.

NA	TRBV2	TRBJ2-7	CASRDTHEQYF
NA	TRBV18	TRBJ1-4	CASSPQLSEEKLFF
TRBD2	TRBV7-2	TRBJ2-7	CASSLAGGPVEQYF
TRBD2	TRBV25-1	TRBJ2-1	CASRLAGFNEQFF
TRBD1	TRBV28	TRBJ2-7	CASSWDRATYEQYF
NA	TRBV14	TRBJ2-4	CASSPTGAIAKNIQYF
TRBD2	TRBV23-1	TRBJ2-4	CASSLPSGVWNIQYF
TRBD2	TRBV6-1	TRBJ2-3	CASSEIYSGGLGQTQYF
NA	TRBV6-4	TRBJ1-2	CASSPGDGGYTF
TRBD2	TRBV4-1	TRBJ2-1	CASSQDRLSGRTNNEQFF